Sequencing of this T cell receptor beta chain was carried out in a study of T cells after yellow fever vaccination. About the research overall: Where fractions had low cell numbers, libraries were prepared from them with the SMART-Seq v4 Ultra Low Input RNA kit.

TCRdb fed the 5' RACE reads into MiXCR, producing one record per CDR3 protein. The sample contains around 600,000 distinct CDR3 sequences, 12% of which appear only once. CDR3 length: 12 amino acids. V lost 4 bases, J lost 4 bases, and 8 bases lay in between. Germline CDR1 MDHEN, CDR2 SYDVKM. J is TRBJ2-7 and V is TRBV28, with no clear D. The origin of this receptor is a man aged 30-40 years who received the YFV17D yellow fever vaccine. Sequences were derived from PBMCs, sampled on the day of the yellow fever booster vaccination. CDR3 DNA: TGTGCCAGCAGTTATTTCGGGTACGAGCAGTACTTC. This gives the protein CASSYFGYEQYF.